The clone carrying this TCR beta chain occurred many times. The CDR3 loop spans 14 amino acids. V lost 6 bases to trimming and J lost 1 base, with 14 bases between them. The germline gives CDR1 DFQATT, CDR2 SNEGSKA (reference sequence). TCRdb analysed the 5' RACE reads with MiXCR anew, one entry per CDR3 protein. This table holds tens of thousands of distinct CDR3 sequences, around 9.9% found once. The data originate from a study of neurological immune-mediated disorders. The chain has TRBV20-1 and TRBJ2-3; D is perhaps TRBD2 (6 bases). This clonotype originated in a man aged 50-59 years in good health. The sequenced sample was PBMCs. Here the CDR3 DNA reads TGCAGTGCCTTAGCGGCCCGAGGCACAGATACGCAGTATTTT. Residues: CSALAARGTDTQYF.